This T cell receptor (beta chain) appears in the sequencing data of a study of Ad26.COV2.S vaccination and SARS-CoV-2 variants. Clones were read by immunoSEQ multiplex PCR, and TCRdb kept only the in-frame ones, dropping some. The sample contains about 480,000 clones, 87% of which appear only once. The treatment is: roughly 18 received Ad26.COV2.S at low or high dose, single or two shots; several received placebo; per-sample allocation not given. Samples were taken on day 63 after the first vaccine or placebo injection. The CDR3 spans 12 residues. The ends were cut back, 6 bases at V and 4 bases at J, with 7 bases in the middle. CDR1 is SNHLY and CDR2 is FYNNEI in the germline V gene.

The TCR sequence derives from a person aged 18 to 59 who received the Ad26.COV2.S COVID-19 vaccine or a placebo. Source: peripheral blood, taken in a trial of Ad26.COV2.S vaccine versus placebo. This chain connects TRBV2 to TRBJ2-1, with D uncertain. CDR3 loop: CASSGTYNEQFF. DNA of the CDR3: TGTGCCAGCAGCGGAACGTACAATGAGCAGTTCTTC.